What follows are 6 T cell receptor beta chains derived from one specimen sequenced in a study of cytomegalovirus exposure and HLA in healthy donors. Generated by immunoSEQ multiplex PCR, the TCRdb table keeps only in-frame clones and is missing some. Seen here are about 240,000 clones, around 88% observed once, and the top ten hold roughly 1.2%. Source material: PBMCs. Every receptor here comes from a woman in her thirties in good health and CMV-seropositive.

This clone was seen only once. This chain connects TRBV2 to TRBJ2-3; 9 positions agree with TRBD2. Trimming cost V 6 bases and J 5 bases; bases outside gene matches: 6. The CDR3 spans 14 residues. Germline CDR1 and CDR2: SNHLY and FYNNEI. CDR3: CASRGSGSLDTQYF. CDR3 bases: TGTGCCAGCAGGGGTAGCGGGAGTTTAGATACGCAGTATTTT.

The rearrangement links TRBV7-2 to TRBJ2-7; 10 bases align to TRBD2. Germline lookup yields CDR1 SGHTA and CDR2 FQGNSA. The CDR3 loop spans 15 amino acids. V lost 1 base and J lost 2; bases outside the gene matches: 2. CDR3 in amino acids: CASSLEGLAAYEQYF. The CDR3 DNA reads TGTGCCAGCAGCTTAGAAGGACTAGCGGCCTACGAGCAGTACTTC.

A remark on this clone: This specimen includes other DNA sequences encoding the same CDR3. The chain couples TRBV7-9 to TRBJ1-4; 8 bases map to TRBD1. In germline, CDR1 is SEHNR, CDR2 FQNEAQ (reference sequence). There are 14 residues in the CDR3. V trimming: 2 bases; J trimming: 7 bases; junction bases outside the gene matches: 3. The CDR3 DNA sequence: TGTGCCAGCAGCTTACAGGGGGCTGGTGAAAAACTGTTTTTT. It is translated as CASSLQGAGEKLFF.

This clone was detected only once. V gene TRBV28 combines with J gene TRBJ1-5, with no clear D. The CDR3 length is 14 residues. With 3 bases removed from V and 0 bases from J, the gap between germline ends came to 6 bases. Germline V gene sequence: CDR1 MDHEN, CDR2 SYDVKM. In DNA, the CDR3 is TGTGCCAGCAGTTTGCTCGGTAGCAATCAGCCCCAGCATTTT. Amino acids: CASSLLGSNQPQHF. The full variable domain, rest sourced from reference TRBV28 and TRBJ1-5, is DVKVTQSSRYLVKRTGEKVFLECVQDMDHENMFWYRQDPGLGLRLIYFSYDVKMKEKGDIPEGYSVSREKKERFSLILESASTNQTSMYLCASSLLGSNQPQHFGDGTRLSIL.

The chain's CDR3 is CSASVNTEAFF. As DNA, the CDR3 is TGCAGTGCTTCTGTGAACACTGAAGCTTTCTTT. This chain uses TRBV20-1 with TRBJ1-1; D call uncertain. The CDR3 runs to 11 residues. V dropped 5 bases and J dropped 0 bases, with 4 bases sitting between them. Germline values: CDR1 DFQATT, CDR2 SNEGSKA (reference sequence).

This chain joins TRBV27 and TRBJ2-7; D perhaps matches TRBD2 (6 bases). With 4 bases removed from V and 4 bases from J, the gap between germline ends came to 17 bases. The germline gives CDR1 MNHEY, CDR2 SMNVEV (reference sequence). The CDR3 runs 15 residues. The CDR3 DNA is TGTGCCAGCAGTTCCCCCGGGACTGCTACTTACGAGCAGTACTTC. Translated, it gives CASSSPGTATYEQYF.